This T cell receptor (beta chain) comes out of a study of regulatory T cells in long-lasting Graves disease. With regard to this clonotype: Its antigen is as yet unknown.

With V trimmed by 10 bases and J by 12 bases, 15 bases remained unmatched. The CDR3 runs to 13 residues. The V gene's germline CDR1 is SEHNR and CDR2 FQNEAQ (reference sequence). Time point defined: persistent/refractory GD, antithyroid drugs over 5 years with positive TRAb. There was RNA extracted from PBMCs, and the TCR library was made from it. With iRepertoire HTBI primers and Arm-PCR of CDR3 regions, TCR beta libraries were built. TCRdb re-called the multiplex PCR reads with MiXCR, one entry per CDR3 protein. Here the sample spans roughly 470,000 distinct CDR3 sequences, around 20% being singletons. General study points: Persistent Graves' patients showed a TCR diversity that was lower than that of newly diagnosed ones.

This sequence was found in a female donor with Graves disease. The sequencing here drew on peripheral blood mononuclear cells (PBMCs), taken when the disease was refractory, from a patient treated with antithyroid drugs. J is TRBJ2-7 and V is TRBV7-9, with 10 nucleotides matching TRBD1. In DNA form, the CDR3 reads TGTGCCACTCTCCGACAGGGGGCGTTGAGTCCGTACTTC. This encodes CATLRQGALSPYF.